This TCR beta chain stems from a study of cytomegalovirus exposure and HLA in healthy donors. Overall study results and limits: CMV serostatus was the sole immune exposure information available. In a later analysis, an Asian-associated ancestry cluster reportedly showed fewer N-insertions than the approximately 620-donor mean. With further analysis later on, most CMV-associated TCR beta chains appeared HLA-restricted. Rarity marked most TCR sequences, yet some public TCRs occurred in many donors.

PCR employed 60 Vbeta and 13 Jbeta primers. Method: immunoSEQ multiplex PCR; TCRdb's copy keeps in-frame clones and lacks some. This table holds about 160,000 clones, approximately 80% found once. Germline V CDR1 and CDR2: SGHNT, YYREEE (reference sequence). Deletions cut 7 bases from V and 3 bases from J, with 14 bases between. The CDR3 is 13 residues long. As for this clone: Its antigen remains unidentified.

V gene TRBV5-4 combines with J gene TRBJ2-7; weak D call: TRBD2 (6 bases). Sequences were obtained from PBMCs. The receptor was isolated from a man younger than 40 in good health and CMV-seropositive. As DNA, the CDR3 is TGTGCCAGCGCGAGTAGCGGCAACTACGAGCAGTACTTC. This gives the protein CASASSGNYEQYF.